The rows below give T cell receptor beta chains drawn from one sample of a study of shared clonotypes between healthy human individuals. Clones were sequenced by immunoSEQ multiplex PCR, and TCRdb holds only the in-frame ones, with some missing. The sample holds about a million clones, 65% to 80% seen once. Sequenced input: memory CD4+ T cells sorted from blood. These TCRs come from a man aged 18 to 30 in good health. Each CDR3 is given with its conserved first and last residue. D genes are given only for firm matches. Size is stated for part of the rows, as once, few or many counts, or as a class when the clone is expanded.

TRBV9,TRBJ1-3,-,-,TGTGCCAGCAGCGTAGGCCAGGTCCAAGACATTTCTGGAAACACCATATATTTT,CASSVGQVQDISGNTIYF
TRBV29-1,TRBJ1-1,TRBD1,once,TGCAGCGTGGGACAGCTTATAACTGAAGCTTTCTTT,CSVGQLITEAFF
TRBV27,TRBJ2-2,-,few,TGTGCCAGCAGTTTAGGGCAAAGGGGCACCGGGGAGCTGTTTTTT,CASSLGQRGTGELFF
TRBV5-6,TRBJ2-7,TRBD1,-,TGTGCCAGCAGTCGGGACAGGGGGTATGGCGAGCAGTACTTC,CASSRDRGYGEQYF
TRBV4-1,TRBJ2-1,TRBD2,-,TGCGCCAGCAGCCAAGACTCTAGCGGGAAGTACGCTGAGCAGTTCTTC,CASSQDSSGKYAEQFF
TRBV19,TRBJ2-5,-,-,TGTGCCAGTAGGCACCGGGACCGCGAGACCCAGTACTTC,CASRHRDRETQYF
TRBV5-4,TRBJ2-7,TRBD2,-,TGTGCCAGCAGCCCGTCCAGCGGGAGGAACGAGCAGTACTTC,CASSPSSGRNEQYF
TRBV7-3,TRBJ2-5,TRBD2,once,TGTGCCAGCAGCTTCAATAGCGGGGTCCAAGAGACCCAGTACTTC,CASSFNSGVQETQYF
TRBV29-1,TRBJ2-2,-,-,TGCAGCGTCCGGGCGGATTTCGCCGGGGAGCTGTTTTTT,CSVRADFAGELFF
TRBV18,TRBJ1-4,-,-,TGTGCCAGCTCACCACCGGGGCAGGCGTTTAATGAAAAACTGTTTTTT,CASSPPGQAFNEKLFF
TRBV2,TRBJ1-4,-,-,TGTGCCAGCAGGGAGACAGCCATAGGGGAAAAACTGTTTTTT,CASRETAIGEKLFF
TRBV6-5,TRBJ2-7,-,few,TGTGCCAGCAGTACGCTAGTCTTGGGCGAGCAGTACTTC,CASSTLVLGEQYF
TRBV30,TRBJ1-2,-,few,TGTGCCTGGAGTGCGAGACAGGATGGCTACACCTTC,CAWSARQDGYTF
TRBV18,TRBJ2-5,-,-,TGTGCCAGCTCACCCCTCGGGACTGGGGGCCTAGAGACCCAGTACTTC,CASSPLGTGGLETQYF
TRBV28,TRBJ1-1,-,-,TGTGCCAGCAGTCAACCACAAGGTCGTGCTGAAGCTTTCTTT,CASSQPQGRAEAFF
TRBV2,TRBJ1-5,-,-,TGTGCCAGCAGTGAGAGATTGTGGCAGCCCCAGCATTTT,CASSERLWQPQHF
TRBV6-1,TRBJ1-4,-,-,TGTGCCAGCAGTGACCTTGGAGGGTTTAATGAAAAACTGTTTTTT,CASSDLGGFNEKLFF
TRBV6-1,TRBJ1-3,-,-,TGTGCCAGCAGAGGCACTCCCGGAAACACCATATATTTT,CASRGTPGNTIYF
TRBV6-5,TRBJ2-7,-,-,TGTGCCAGCAGTTACTCGCTAGGACGGACCTACGAGCAGTACTTC,CASSYSLGRTYEQYF